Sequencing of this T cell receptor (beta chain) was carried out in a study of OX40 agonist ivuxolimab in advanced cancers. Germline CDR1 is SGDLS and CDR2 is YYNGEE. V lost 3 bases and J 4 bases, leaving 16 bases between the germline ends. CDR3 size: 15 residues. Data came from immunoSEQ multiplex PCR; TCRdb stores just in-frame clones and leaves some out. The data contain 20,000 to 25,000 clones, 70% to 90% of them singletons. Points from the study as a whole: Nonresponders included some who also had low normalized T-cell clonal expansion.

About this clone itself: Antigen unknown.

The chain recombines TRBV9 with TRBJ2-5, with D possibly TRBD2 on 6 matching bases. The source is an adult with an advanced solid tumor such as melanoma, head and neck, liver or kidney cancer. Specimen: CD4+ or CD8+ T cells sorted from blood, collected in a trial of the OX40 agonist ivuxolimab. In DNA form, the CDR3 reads TGTGCCAGCAGCGAAGGGTGGGAGGTTGGAGAGACCCAGTACTTC. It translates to CASSEGWEVGETQYF.